This note documents a single T cell receptor (beta chain) sequence. Its antigen is unknown. The source of the sample is a study of cytomegalovirus exposure and HLA in healthy donors. Study in general: The study's early data release held tens of millions of unique TCRs from HLA-typed donors.

Study-level points and caveats: Three CMV-associated chains proved CMV antigen-specific in vitro. TCR beta sequences reportedly predicted most subjects' HLA-A and HLA-B alleles accurately.

Looked up from germline, CDR1 is SGHDT and CDR2 is YYEEEE. This CDR3 has 17 residues. The ends lost 1 base at V and 6 bases at J; junction bases unmatched: 15. The study ran its PCR with 60 Vbeta and 13 Jbeta primers. Libraries were prepared by immunoSEQ multiplex PCR; TCRdb keeps only in-frame clonotypes and omits some of them. This table holds approximately 220,000 clones, around 76% found once. The receptor's source is a man aged 40-55 years in good health and CMV-seropositive. The specimen sequenced was PBMCs. The chain has TRBV5-6 and TRBJ2-7, with 8 bases identical to TRBD2. The CDR3 region is CASSLQFPGSGSFEQYV. The CDR3 coding sequence is TGTGCCAGCAGCTTGCAGTTCCCGGGGAGCGGGAGTTTCGAGCAGTACGTC.